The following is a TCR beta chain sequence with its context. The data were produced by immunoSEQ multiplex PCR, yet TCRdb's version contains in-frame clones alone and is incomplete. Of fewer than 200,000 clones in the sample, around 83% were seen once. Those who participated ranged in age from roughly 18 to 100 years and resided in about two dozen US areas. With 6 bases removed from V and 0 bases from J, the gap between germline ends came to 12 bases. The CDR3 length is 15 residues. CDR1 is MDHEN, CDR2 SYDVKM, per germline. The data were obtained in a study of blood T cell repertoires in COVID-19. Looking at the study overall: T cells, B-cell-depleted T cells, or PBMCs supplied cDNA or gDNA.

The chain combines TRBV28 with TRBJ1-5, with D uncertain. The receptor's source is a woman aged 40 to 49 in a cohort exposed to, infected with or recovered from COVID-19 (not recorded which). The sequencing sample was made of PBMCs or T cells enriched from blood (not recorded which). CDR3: CASSRSPYSNQPQHF. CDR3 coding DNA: TGTGCCAGCAGCCGGAGTCCTTATAGCAATCAGCCCCAGCATTTT.